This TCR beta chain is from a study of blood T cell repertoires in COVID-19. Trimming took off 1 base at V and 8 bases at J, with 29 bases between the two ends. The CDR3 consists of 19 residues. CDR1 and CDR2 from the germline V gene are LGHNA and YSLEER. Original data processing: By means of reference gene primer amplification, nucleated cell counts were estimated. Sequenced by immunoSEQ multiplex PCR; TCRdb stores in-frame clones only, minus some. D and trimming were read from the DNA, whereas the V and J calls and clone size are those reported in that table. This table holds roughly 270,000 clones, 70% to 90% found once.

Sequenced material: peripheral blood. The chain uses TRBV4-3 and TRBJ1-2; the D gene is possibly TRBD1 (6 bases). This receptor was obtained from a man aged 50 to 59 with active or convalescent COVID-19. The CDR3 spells CASSQVPHTQDTGRRGYTF. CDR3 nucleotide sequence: TGCGCCAGCAGCCAAGTCCCCCACACACAGGATACAGGGCGGAGGGGCTACACCTTC.